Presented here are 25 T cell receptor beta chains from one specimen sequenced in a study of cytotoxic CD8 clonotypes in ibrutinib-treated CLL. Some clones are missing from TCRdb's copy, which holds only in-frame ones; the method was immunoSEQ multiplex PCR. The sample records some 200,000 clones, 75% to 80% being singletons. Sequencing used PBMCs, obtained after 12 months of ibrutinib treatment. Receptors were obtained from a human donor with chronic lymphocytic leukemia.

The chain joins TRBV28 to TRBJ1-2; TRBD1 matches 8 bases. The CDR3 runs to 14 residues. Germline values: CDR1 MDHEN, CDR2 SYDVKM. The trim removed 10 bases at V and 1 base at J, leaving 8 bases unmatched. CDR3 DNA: TGTGCCACTCGGACAGGGACCAATAACTATGGCTACACCTTC. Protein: CATRTGTNNYGYTF.

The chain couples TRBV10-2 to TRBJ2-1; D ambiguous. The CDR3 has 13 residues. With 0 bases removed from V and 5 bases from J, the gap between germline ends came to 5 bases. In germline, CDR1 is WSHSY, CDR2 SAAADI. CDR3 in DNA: TGCGCCAGCAGTGAGTCGGGGAACAATGAGCAGTTCTTC. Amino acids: CASSESGNNEQFF.

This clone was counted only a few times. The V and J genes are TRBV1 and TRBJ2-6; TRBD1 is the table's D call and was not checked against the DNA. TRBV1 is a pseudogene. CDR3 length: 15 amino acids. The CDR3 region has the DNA TGCACCAGCAGCCAAGTGGCGGGACAGGCCTATGTTTCGACTTTC. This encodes CTSSQVAGQAYVSTF.

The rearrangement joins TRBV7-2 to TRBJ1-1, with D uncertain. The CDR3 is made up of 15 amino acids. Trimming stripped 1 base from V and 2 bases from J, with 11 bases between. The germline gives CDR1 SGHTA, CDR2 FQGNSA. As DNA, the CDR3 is TGTGCCAGCAGCTTAGAAAGAATCCTTAACACTGAAGCTTTCTTT. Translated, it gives CASSLERILNTEAFF.

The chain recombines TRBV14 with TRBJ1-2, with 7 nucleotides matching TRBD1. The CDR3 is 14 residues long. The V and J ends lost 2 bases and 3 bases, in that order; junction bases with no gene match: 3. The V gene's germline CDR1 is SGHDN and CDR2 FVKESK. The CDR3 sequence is CASSQTGEDYGYTF. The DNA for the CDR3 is TGTGCCAGCAGCCAAACAGGGGAAGACTATGGCTACACCTTC.

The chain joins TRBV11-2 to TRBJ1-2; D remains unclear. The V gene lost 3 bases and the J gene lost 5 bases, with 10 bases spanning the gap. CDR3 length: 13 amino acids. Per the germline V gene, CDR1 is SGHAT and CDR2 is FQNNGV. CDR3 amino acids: CASSLGWRYGYTF. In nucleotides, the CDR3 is TGTGCCAGCAGCTTGGGCTGGCGGTATGGCTACACCTTC.

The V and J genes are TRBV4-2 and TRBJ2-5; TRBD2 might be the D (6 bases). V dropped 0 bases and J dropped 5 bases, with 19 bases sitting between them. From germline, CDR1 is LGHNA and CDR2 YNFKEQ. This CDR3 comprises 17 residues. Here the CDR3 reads CASSQDRTGRLGETQYF. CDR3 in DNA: TGTGCCAGCAGCCAAGATCGGACTGGGAGGTTGGGGGAGACCCAGTACTTC.

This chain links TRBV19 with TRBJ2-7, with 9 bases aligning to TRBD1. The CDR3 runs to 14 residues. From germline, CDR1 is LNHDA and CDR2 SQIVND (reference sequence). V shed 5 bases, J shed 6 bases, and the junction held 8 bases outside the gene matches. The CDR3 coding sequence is TGTGCCAGTAGTGCCTGGGACAGGGCCATCGAGCAGTACTTC. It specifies CASSAWDRAIEQYF.

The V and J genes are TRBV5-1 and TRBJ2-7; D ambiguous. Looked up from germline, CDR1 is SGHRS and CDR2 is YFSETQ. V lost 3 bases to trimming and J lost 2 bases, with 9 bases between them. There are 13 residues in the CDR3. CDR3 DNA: TGCGCCAGCAGCTACTCGGCGCCCTACGAGCAGTACTTC. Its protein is CASSYSAPYEQYF.

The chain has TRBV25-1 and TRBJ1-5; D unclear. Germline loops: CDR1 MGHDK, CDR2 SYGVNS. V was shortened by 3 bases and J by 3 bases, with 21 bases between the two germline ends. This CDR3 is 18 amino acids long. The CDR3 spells CASSDSGSGSGNNQPQHF. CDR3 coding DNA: TGTGCCAGCAGTGATTCCGGGTCAGGTTCGGGGAACAATCAGCCCCAGCATTTT.

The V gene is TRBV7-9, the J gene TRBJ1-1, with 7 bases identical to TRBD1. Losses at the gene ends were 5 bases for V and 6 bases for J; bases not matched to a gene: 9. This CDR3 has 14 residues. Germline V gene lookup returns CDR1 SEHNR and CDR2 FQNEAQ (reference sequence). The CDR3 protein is CASSHGTEGAEAFF. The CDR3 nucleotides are TGTGCCAGCAGCCACGGGACAGAAGGCGCTGAAGCTTTCTTT. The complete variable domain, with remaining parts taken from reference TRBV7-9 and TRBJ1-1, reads DTGVSQNPRHKITKRGQNVTFRCDPISEHNRLYWYRQTLGQGPEFLTYFQNEAQLEKSRLLSDRFSAERPKGSFSTLEIQRTEQGDSAMYLCASSHGTEGAEAFFGQGTRLTVV.

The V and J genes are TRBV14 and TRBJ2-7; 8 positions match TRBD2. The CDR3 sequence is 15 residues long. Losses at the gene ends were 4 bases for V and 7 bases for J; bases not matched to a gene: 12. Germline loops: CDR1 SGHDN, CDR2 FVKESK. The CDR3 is CASSPLGGGPSEQYF. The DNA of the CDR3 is TGTGCCAGCAGCCCCTTGGGCGGGGGGCCGAGTGAGCAGTACTTC.

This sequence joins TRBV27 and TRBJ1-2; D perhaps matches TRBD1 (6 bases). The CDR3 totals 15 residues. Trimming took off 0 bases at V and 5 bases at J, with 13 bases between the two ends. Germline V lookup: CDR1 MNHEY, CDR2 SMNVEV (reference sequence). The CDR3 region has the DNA TGTGCCAGCAGTTTATCGCACAGGGCCCTGTATGGCTACACCTTC. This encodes CASSLSHRALYGYTF.

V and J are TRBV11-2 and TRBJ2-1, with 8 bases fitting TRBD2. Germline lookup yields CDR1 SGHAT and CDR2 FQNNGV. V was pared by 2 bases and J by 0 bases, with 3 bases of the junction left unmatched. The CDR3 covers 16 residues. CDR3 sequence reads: CASSLTGGPSYNEQFF. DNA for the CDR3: TGTGCCAGCAGCTTAACGGGAGGGCCCTCCTACAATGAGCAGTTCTTC. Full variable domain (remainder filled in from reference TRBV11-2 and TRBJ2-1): EAGVAQSPRYKIIEKRQSVAFWCNPISGHATLYWYQQILGQGPKLLIQFQNNGVVDDSQLPKDRFSAERLKGVDSTLKIQPAKLEDSAVYLCASSLTGGPSYNEQFFGPGTRLTVL.

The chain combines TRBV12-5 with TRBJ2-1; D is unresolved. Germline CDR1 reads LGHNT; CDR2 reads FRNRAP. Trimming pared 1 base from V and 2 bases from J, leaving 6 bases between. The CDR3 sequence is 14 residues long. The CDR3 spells CASGLGGPYNEQFF. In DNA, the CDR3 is TGTGCTAGTGGTTTGGGGGGTCCCTACAATGAGCAGTTCTTC.

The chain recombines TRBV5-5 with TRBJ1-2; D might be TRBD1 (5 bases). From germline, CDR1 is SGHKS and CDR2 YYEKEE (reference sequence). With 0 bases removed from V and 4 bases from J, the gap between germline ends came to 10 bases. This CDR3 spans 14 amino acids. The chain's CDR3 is CASSLGQSLYGYTF. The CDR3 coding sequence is TGTGCCAGCAGCTTGGGACAGTCGCTCTATGGCTACACCTTC.

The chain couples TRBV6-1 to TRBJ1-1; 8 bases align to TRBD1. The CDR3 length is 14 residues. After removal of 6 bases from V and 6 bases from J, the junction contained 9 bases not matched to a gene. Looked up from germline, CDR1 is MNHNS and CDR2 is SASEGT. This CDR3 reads CASSLTGAGAEAFF. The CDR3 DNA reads TGTGCCAGCAGCCTGACAGGGGCAGGGGCTGAAGCTTTCTTT.

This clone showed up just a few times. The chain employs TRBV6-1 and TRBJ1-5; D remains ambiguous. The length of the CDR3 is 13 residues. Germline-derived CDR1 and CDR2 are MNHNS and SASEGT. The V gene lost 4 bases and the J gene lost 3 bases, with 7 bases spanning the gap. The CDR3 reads CASSVRVNQPQHF. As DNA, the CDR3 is TGTGCCAGCAGTGTTCGGGTCAATCAGCCCCAGCATTTT.

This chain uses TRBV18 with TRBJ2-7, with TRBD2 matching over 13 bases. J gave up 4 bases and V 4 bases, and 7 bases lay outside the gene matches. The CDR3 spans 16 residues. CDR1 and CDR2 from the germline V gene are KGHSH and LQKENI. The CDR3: CASSQGLAGRGYEQYF. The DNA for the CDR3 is TGTGCCAGCTCACAGGGACTAGCGGGAAGGGGTTACGAGCAGTACTTC.

CDR3: CASSFGRFGYEQYF. CDR3 nucleotide sequence: TGTGCCAGCAGCTTCGGCCGATTCGGCTACGAGCAGTACTTC. The rearrangement links TRBV7-8 to TRBJ2-7; D remains unclear. Trimming took off 3 bases at V and 3 bases at J, with 12 bases between the two ends. This CDR3 has 14 amino acids. CDR1 and CDR2 from the germline V gene are SGHVS and FQNEAQ.

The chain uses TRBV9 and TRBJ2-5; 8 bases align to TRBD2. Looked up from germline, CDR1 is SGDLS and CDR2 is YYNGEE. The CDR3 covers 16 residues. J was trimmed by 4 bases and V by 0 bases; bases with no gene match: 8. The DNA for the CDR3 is TGTGCCAGCAGCGTAGTCGGGGGGGCGAGAAGAGAGACCCAGTACTTC. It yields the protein CASSVVGGARRETQYF.

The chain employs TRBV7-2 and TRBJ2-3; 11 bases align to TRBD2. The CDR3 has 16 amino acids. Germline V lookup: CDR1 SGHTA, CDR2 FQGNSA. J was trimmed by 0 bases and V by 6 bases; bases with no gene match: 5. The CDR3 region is CASRPGTSGSTDTQYF. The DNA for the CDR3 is TGTGCCAGCAGGCCCGGGACTAGCGGCAGCACAGATACGCAGTATTTT.

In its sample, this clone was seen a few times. The DNA for the CDR3 is TGTGCCACCAGCAGAGATCCCAGCGGGGGTTACGAGCAGTACTTC. Residues: CATSRDPSGGYEQYF. This sequence joins TRBV15 and TRBJ2-7, with TRBD2 matching 8 bases. The V gene end was trimmed by 0 bases and the J gene end by 4 bases; junction bases not matched to a gene: 5. The length of the CDR3 is 15 residues. Germline lookup yields CDR1 LNHNV and CDR2 YYDKDF (reference sequence).

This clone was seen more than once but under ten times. CDR3 bases: TGTGCCAGCAGCCCTCCCGGGACAGCTAATTCACCCCTCCACTTT. Its protein is CASSPPGTANSPLHF. The V gene is TRBV7-9, the J gene TRBJ1-6, with TRBD1 matching 7 bases. Trimming removed 5 bases from V and 6 bases from J; junction bases left unmatched: 7. This CDR3 has 15 residues. Germline CDR1 and CDR2: SEHNR and FQNEAQ (reference sequence).

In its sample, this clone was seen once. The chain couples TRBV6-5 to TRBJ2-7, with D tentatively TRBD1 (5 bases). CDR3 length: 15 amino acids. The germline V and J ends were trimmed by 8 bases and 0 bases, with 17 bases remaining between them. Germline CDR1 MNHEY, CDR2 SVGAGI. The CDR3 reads CASHDSTRTSYEQYF. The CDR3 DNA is TGTGCCAGCCACGACAGCACTCGCACCTCCTACGAGCAGTACTTC.